This T cell receptor (beta chain) was captured by sequencing in a study of blood T cells in healthy people across ages. Study context: Template switching recovered approximately one barcoded beta molecule for every two T cells. Regarding the study as a whole: Naive T cell percentage showed a strong correlation with the diversity of TCR beta.

Concerning this clonotype itself: The antigen is unknown. Germline is not matched at one junction end, which may reflect a read error.

A second PCR, run for about 7 to 12 cycles, used a sample-barcoded 5' primer plus a J-beta primer mix. TCRdb independently ran MiXCR on the 5' RACE reads; one entry per CDR3 protein. Counted here are fewer than 700,000 distinct CDR3 sequences, roughly 48% occurring once; the ten biggest clones make up approximately 25%. From germline, CDR1 is MNHEY and CDR2 SMNVEV (reference sequence). The CDR3 runs to 15 residues. This sequence joins TRBV27 and TRBJ2-5, with D maybe TRBD2 (6 bases). The sequenced sample consisted of blood. The TCR originated in an elderly man in good health. CDR3: CACSSFGLPGVGQYF. The CDR3 nucleotides are TGTGCCTGCAGTTCCTTCGGACTACCCGGTGTGGGCCAGTACTTC.